The entry below describes one T cell receptor beta chain. Its antigen target is currently unknown. Qualities for individual bases were not recorded, and no much larger clone is one base off. The data stem from a study of cytomegalovirus exposure and HLA in healthy donors (dated by TCRdb to 2015 to 2018). Concerning the study at large: According to an earlier analysis of a few hundred of the donors, roughly 180 million T cells yielded some 110 million unique TCR beta sequences and 250 to 350 Gb of sequence data. An early release covering about 600 HLA-typed donors comprised approximately 290 gigabases of sequencing data and roughly 86 million unique TCR sequences. Among the roughly 390 genotyped donors, 75% to 90% belonged to the genetic ancestry cluster associated with self-reported Caucasian donors. The study aimed to test whether signatures of past pathogen exposure could be identified by cataloging public T cell receptors. The T cell repertoires of roughly 660 subjects were profiled by immunosequencing and related to cytomegalovirus serostatus. A separate validation cohort of roughly 120 different subjects was used in addition to the roughly 700-subject first cohort. High-throughput TCR immunosequencing, statistical association of individual TCRs with disease status, and machine learning were combined to predict cytomegalovirus infection status. A later analysis re-analyzed previously published TCR beta repertoires from about 730 donors and added high-resolution HLA genotyping to study TCR occurrence patterns. Rather than using new phenotypic data, the later analysis identified candidate immune exposures from TCR beta sequences and from how often those sequences occurred across donors. An earlier analysis of 587 of the donors used high-throughput TCR beta sequencing to judge whether each TCR beta V gene segment behaved as functional or pseudogenic. Alongside the repertoire data, information on donor age, sex, ethnicity and CMV serostatus was compiled. A later genetic analysis took genome-wide SNP genotypes for about 55% of the roughly 670 donors and used that subset as a discovery cohort. Every repertoire in the discovery cohort had been generated on one and the same sequencing platform. HLA typing included class I and class II loci at four-digit resolution. The number of donors typed differed by locus, with roughly 620-630 for A, B, C, DRB1 and DQB1, about 500 for DQA1, 600 to 610 for DPA1, and around 450 for DPB1. A handful of DR-DQ haplotypes were treated as single units for association and clustering because of strong linkage in the cohort. Among almost 400 genotyped donors of the cohort, an average of about 240,000 unique TCR beta nucleotide sequences were sequenced per donor, roughly a sixth of them non-productive. Results and caveats for the whole study, not just this receptor: Most TCR sequences were observed very rarely across donors, whereas some public TCRs were present in many individuals. Three of the identified cytomegalovirus-associated TCR beta chains were confirmed in vitro to be specific for cytomegalovirus antigens. Broadly in line with IMGT annotations, most TCR beta V segments showed up in productive rearrangements about 87% or about 30% of the time in an earlier analysis of approximately 640 of the donors. An association between a missense DCLRE1C variant and V-gene and J-gene trimming of TCR beta chains was found in a later genetic analysis and replicated in an independent cohort. In a later analysis, most CMV-associated TCR beta chains were found to appear HLA-restricted, with HLA associations seemingly driven largely by CMV exposure. The study gave a list of 150 to 200 TCR beta chains associated with cytomegalovirus. In a later analysis, about 16,000 TCR beta sequences were associated with specific HLA alleles at a false discovery rate of 0.05. Because counts were too low, some 17 rarely observed V segments, including chromosome 9 orphons, were excluded from the earlier analysis of around 590 of the donors. Strong co-occurrence of HLA alleles, especially DR and DQ, made assigning TCR associations to individual alleles difficult. Only TCR beta chains were sequenced in this cohort, and the absence of alpha or paired-chain data limited detectable features. Linkage disequilibrium might explain the correlated functional status among segregating V segments, but an unknown experimental factor could not be excluded. According to a later genetic analysis, donors in an Asian-associated ancestry cluster had fewer N-insertions in productive TCRs than the roughly 660-donor mean. In a later analysis, HLA-associated TCR beta chains were found to be more clonally expanded and to have lower generation probabilities than equally common non-associated chains. A further reported finding was that TCR beta sequences accurately predicted the HLA-A and HLA-B alleles for most subjects in the first cohort. Roughly uniform sequencing depth across donors was assumed in presence/absence analyses, although this assumption may not hold. The classifier was reported to diagnose cytomegalovirus status with high specificity and sensitivity in both the original and validation cohorts. Because the 87-base-pair reads could not distinguish some IMGT-functional V segments, including TRBV6-2 and TRBV6-3, those segments were excluded. According to a later analysis, parvovirus B19, influenza, CMV and Epstein-Barr virus appeared linked to several top co-occurrence clusters. In a later analysis, TCR association rates were found to vary across HLA loci, with the most associated TCRs seen for DRB1 alleles and the fewest for HLA-C alleles. CMV serostatus was the only immune exposure information available for the cohort. The authors suggested that the approach could potentially be generalized to other disease states and immunological phenotypes. Because HLA typing was missing for some donors at each locus, association tests included only the typed subset. A group of highly shared sequence variants was considered likely to be a technical artifact of the sequencing pipeline.

The CDR3 sequence holds 13 residues, the cysteine and phenylalanine included. Left in the record is the CDR3 DNA by itself, 39 bases read in frame from the first base. Based on the germline V gene (reference sequence), the CDR1 and CDR2 sequences are SEHNR and FQNEAQ. V lost 1 base and J lost 6 bases; the stretch between them is 7 bases long. The cohort was made up of 650 to 700 healthy bone marrow donors. At the time of sampling, every cohort member was nominally healthy, though immune exposures that went unrecorded were likely present. The donor was CMV seropositive and belonged to the group of 250 to 300 seropositive cohort members. Each donor provided a peripheral blood sample, and peripheral blood mononuclear cells were used for TCR beta sequencing. The Qiagen DNeasy Blood Extraction Kit was used to extract genomic DNA from the blood cell samples. Receptor libraries were prepared by the immunoSEQ multiplex PCR assay. A mixture of 60 forward primers for TCR Vbeta segments and 13 reverse primers for TCR Jbeta segments was used in the multiplex PCR. The CDR3 region of rearranged TCR beta genes was amplified from genomic DNA with a multiplex PCR assay. On the Illumina HiSeq System, the amplified TCR beta libraries were sequenced as 87-base-pair reads. Under the source paper's analysis protocol: A later analysis tallied roughly 78 million unique TCR beta chains across the 700 or so repertoires, and approximately 9.9 million of those chains were shared by two or more donors. A nearest-neighbor algorithm error-corrected the raw reads and collapsed the reads into unique sequences, merging closely related sequences to remove PCR and sequencing errors. Alignment of CDR3 sequences to IMGT reference sequences was used to assign V, D and J gene segments. Each retained sequence needed at least a six-nucleotide match to both a V gene segment and a J gene segment. Rearrangements were classified as productive when the CDR3 lacked stop codons and remained in frame with V and J, and all other rearrangements were classified as non-productive. CDR3 was defined by IMGT convention, running from the second conserved V-encoded cysteine to the conserved J-encoded phenylalanine. Sequences without an unambiguous match to a single V gene segment were excluded from the earlier analysis of 450 to 650 of the donors. In an earlier analysis of 500 to 750 of the donors, V segments were called functional above 56.7% productive rearrangements and were called segregating when the between-donor standard deviation exceeded 5%. A statistical classification framework was developed to diagnose cytomegalovirus status using the catalog of TCR beta chain sequences. A later analysis assigned V and J genes by comparing TCR nucleotide sequences with IMGT/GENE-DB human TR gene sequences. A later analysis assigned CDR3 sequences and most-parsimonious VDJ recombination scenarios with the TCRdist pipeline. A later analysis defined each TCR beta chain by its CDR3 amino acid sequence plus V-gene family, and excluded reads lacking a unique V-gene family. To address suspected cross-contamination and a sequencing artifact, a later analysis removed around 600 highly shared, low-generation-probability nucleotide sequences. For each public chain, a later analysis derived a clonal expansion index from normalized ranks of inferred template counts within each repertoire. A later analysis computed generation probabilities with a VDJ recombination model fitted to out-of-frame rearrangements, and checked the results against IGoR. A later analysis scored TCR-TCR, TCR-HLA and TCR-CMV co-occurrence with hypergeometric tests, applying a repertoire-size bias correction to TCR pairs. False discovery rates were estimated in a later analysis by permuting HLA or CMV assignments 20 times. In a later analysis, co-occurring TCRs were grouped using DBSCAN, with TCRdist sequence similarity added in when clustering inside HLA-allele-positive subsets. Co-occurrence clustering excluded repertoires with fewer than 30,000 or more than 120,000 public chains, plus five with anomalous nucleotide sharing. Not all clones reach the TCRdb copy of this immuneACCESS table, which keeps in-frame sequences only. Checked studies attribute under half of the gap to unresolved V genes and leave the rest unexplained. Clone size and the V and J calls come from that table; the DNA yielded D and trimming. The sample yields approximately 190,000 clones; 75% to 90% were counted once. Over 5.5% of the sample lies in the top ten.

Sequencing input: PBMCs. The rearranged chain carries TRBV7-9 and TRBJ2-1, with no confident D gene call. The sequence was collected from a middle-aged man in good health and CMV-seropositive. The CDR3 in this case is CASSLDLVNEQFF. The DNA reads TGTGCCAGCAGCTTAGACTTAGTCAATGAGCAGTTCTTC.